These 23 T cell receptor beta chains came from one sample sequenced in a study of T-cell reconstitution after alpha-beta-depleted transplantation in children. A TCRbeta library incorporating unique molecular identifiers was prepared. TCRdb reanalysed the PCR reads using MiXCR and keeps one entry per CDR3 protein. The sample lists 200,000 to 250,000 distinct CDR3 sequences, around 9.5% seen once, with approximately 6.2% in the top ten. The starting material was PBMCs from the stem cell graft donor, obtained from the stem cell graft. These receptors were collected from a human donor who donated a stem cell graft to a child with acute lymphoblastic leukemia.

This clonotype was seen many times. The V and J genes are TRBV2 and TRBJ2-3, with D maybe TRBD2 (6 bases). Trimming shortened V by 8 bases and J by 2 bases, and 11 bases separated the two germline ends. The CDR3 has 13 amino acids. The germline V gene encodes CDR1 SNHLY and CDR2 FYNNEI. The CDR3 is CASRGRSTDTQYF. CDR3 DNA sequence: TGTGCCAGCCGTGGGAGGTCCACAGATACGCAGTATTTT.

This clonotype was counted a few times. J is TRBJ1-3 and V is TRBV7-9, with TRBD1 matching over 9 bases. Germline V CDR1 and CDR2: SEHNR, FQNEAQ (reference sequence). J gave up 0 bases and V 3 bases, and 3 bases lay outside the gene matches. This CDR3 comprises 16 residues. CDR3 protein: CASSFQTGGSGNTIYF. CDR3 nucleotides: TGTGCCAGCAGCTTCCAGACAGGGGGCTCTGGAAACACCATATATTTT.

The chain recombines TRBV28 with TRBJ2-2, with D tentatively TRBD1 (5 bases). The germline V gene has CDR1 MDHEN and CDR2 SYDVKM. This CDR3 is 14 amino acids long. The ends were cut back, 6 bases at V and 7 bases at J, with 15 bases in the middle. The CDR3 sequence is CASSSRQNCGELFF. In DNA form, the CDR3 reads TGTGCCAGCAGCTCTAGACAGAACTGCGGGGAGCTGTTTTTT.

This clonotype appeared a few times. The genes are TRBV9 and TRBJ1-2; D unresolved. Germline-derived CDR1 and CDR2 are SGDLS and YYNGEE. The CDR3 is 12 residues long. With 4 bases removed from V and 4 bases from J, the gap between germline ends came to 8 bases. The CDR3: CASSPPLYGYTF. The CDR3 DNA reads TGTGCCAGCAGCCCCCCCCTCTATGGCTACACCTTC.

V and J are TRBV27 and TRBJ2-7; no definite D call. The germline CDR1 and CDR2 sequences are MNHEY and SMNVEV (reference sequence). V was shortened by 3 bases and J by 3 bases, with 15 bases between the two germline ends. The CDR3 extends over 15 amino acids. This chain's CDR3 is CASSFSVRRGYEQYF. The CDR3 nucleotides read TGTGCCAGCAGTTTCTCAGTGAGACGAGGCTACGAGCAGTACTTC.

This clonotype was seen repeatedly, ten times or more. CDR3 protein: CASSRQGTTDTQYF. DNA of the CDR3: TGTGCCAGCTCTCGACAGGGAACCACAGATACGCAGTATTTT. The chain is built from TRBV6-2 or TRBV6-3 and TRBJ2-3; 7 bases line up with TRBD1. The CDR3 sequence is 14 residues long. The junction had 7 bases not matched to a gene; V was cut back by 8 bases and J by 2 bases. The germline CDR1 and CDR2 sequences are MNHEY and SVGEGT.

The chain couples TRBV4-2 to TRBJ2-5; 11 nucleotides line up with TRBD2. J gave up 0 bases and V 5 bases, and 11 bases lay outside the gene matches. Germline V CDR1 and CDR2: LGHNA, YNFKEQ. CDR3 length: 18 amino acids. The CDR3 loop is CASSARGLAGGDQETQYF. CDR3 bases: TGTGCCAGCAGCGCCAGGGGTCTAGCGGGGGGAGACCAAGAGACCCAGTACTTC.

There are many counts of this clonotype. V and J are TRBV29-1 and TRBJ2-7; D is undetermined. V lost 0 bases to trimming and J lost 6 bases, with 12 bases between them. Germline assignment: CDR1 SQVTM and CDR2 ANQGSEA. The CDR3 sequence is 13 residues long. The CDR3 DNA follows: TGCAGCGTTGAAGATTCATCCTTCTCCGAGCAGTACTTC. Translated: CSVEDSSFSEQYF.

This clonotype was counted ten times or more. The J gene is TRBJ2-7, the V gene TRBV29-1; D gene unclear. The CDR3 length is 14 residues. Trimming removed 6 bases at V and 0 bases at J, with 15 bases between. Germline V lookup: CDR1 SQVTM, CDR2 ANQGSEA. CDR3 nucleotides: TGCAGCGTGTCCGGTGGGTCGGCCTCCTACGAGCAGTACTTC. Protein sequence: CSVSGGSASYEQYF.

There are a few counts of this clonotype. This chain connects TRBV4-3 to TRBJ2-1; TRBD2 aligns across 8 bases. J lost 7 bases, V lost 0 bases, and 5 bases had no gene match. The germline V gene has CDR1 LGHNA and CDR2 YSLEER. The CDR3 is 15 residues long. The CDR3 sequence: CASSQDGGAWNEQFF. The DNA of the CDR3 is TGCGCCAGCAGCCAAGACGGGGGGGCGTGGAATGAGCAGTTCTTC.

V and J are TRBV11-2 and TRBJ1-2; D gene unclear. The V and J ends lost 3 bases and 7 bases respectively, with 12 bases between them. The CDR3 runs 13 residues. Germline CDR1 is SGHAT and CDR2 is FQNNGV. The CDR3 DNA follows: TGTGCCAGCAGCTTCAACATGCCGGGTGGCTACACCTTC. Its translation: CASSFNMPGGYTF.

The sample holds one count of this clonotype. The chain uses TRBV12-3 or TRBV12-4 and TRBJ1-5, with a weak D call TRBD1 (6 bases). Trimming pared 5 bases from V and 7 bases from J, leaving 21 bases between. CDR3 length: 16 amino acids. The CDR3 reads CASSRTLQGAGQPQHF. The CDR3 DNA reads TGTGCCAGCAGTCGAACCCTACAGGGAGCCGGACAGCCCCAGCATTTT.

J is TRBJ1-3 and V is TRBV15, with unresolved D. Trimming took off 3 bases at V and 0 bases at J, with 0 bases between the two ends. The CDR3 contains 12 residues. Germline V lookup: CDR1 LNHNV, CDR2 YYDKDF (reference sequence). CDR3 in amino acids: CATSSSGNTIYF. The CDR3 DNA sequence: TGTGCCACCAGCAGCTCTGGAAACACCATATATTTT.

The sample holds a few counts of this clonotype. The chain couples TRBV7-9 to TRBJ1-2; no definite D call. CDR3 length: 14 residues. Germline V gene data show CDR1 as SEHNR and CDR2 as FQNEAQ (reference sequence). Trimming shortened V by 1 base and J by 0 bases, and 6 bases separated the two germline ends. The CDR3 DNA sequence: TGTGCCAGCAGCTTAGTTTCCTCTAACTATGGCTACACCTTC. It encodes CASSLVSSNYGYTF.

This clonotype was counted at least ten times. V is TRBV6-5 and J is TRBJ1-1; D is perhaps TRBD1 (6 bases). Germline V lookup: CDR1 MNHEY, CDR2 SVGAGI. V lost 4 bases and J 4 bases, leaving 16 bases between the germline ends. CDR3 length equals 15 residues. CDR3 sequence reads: CASSLTGTVGTEAFF. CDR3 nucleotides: TGTGCCAGCAGTTTAACAGGGACCGTGGGCACTGAAGCTTTCTTT.

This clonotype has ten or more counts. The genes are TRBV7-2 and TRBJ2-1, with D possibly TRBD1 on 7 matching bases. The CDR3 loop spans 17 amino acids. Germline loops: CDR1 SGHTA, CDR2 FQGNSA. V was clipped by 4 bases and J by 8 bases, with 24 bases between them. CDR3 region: CASSSKSSDRPGDEQFF. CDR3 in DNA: TGTGCCAGCAGCTCCAAGTCGTCGGACAGGCCGGGGGATGAGCAGTTCTTC.

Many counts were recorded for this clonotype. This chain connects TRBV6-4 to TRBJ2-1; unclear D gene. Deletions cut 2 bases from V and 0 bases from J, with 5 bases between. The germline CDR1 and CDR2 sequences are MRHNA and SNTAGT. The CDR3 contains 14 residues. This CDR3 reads CASSDASSYNEQFF. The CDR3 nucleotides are TGTGCCAGCAGTGACGCCAGCTCCTACAATGAGCAGTTCTTC.

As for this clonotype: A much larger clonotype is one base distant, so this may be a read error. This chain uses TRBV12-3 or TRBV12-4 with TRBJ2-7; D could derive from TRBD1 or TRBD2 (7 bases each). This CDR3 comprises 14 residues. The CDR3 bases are TGTGCCAGCAGAAGCGGGACAGTGGATTACGACCAGTACTTC. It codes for CASRSGTVDYDQYF.

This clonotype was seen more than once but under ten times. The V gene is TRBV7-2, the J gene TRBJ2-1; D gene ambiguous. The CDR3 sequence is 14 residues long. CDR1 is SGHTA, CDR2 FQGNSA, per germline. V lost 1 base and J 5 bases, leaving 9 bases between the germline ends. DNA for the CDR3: TGTGCCAGCAGCTTAGGAGGCAGCGACAATGAGCAGTTCTTC. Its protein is CASSLGGSDNEQFF.

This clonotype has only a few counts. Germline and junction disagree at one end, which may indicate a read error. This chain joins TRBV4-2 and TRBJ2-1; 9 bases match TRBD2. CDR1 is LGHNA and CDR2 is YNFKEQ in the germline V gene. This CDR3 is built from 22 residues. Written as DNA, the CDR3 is TGTGCCAGCAGCCTAATGGGGATCTGGACTGGAATAGCGGGGGACTCCTACAATGAGCGGTTCTTC. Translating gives CASSLMGIWTGIAGDSYNERFF.

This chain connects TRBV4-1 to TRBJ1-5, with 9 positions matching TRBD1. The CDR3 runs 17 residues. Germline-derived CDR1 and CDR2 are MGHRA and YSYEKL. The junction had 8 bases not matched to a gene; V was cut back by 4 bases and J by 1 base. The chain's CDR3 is CASSPRTGGRSNQPQHF. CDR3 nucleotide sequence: TGCGCCAGCAGCCCGAGAACAGGGGGCAGGAGCAATCAGCCCCAGCATTTT.

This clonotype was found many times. CDR3 in DNA: TGTGCCAGCAGCCCGACTAGCGGGGCTTACAATGAGCAGTTCTTC. Encoded protein: CASSPTSGAYNEQFF. This chain uses TRBV9 with TRBJ2-1; 11 bases agree with TRBD2. After removal of 4 bases from V and 4 bases from J, the junction contained 4 bases not matched to a gene. Germline V CDR1 and CDR2: SGDLS, YYNGEE. The CDR3 contains 15 residues.

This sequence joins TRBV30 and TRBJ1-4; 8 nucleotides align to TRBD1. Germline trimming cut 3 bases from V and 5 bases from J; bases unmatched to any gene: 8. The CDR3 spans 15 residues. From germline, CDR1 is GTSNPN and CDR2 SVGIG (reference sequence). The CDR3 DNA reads TGTGCCTGGAGGGCACGTGGGGACAGGAATGAAAAACTGTTTTTT. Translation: CAWRARGDRNEKLFF.